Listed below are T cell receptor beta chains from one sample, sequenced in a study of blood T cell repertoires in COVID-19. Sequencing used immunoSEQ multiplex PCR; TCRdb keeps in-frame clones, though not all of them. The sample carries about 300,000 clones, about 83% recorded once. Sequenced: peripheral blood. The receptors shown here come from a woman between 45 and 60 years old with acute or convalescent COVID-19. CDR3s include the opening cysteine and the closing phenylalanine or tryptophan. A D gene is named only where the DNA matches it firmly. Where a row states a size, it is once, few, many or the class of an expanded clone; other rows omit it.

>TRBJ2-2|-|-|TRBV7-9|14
TGTGCCAGCAGCACCGGGACATCGTCCGGGGAGCTGTTTTTT
CASSTGTSSGELFF
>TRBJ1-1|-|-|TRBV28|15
TGTGCCAGCAGGTCGGGCACGGGGGAGAACACTGAAGCTTTCTTT
CASRSGTGENTEAFF
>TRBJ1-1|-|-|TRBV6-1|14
TGTGCCAGCAGTGATGGACAGATTTACACTGAAGCTTTCTTT
CASSDGQIYTEAFF
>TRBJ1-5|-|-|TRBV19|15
TGTGCCAGTAGTATAAGCAGGGTATGGAATCAGCCCCAGCATTTT
CASSISRVWNQPQHF
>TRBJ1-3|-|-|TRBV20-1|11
TGCAGTGCTAGAGATTCCAGGGCCATATATTTT
CSARDSRAIYF
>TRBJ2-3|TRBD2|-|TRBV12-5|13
TGTGCTAGTGGTTTGGGACTAGCGGATACGCAGTATTTT
CASGLGLADTQYF
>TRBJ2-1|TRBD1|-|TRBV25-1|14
TGTGCCAGCAGTGTAGTAACAGGGGAAAATGAGCAGTTCTTC
CASSVVTGENEQFF
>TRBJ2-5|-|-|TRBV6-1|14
TGTGCCAGCAGTGATAAGCCCGGTACCGAGACCCAGTACTTC
CASSDKPGTETQYF
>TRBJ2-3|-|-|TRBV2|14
TGTGCCAGCGTGTCTCGACAGCCCACAGATACGCAGTATTTT
CASVSRQPTDTQYF
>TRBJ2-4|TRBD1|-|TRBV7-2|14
TGTGCCAGCAGCCAACCGGGACAGATAAACATTCAGTACTTC
CASSQPGQINIQYF
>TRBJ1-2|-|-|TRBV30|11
TGTGCCTGGAGTCCAGGGGATGGCTACACCTTC
CAWSPGDGYTF
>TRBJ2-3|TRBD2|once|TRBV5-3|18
TGTGCCAGAAGCTTGCACACTAGCGGGTGGACTAGCACAGATACGCAGTATTTT
CARSLHTSGWTSTDTQYF
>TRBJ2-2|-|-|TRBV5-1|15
TGCGCCAGCAGCCACGGCGGCATCGGCACCGGGGAGCTGTTTTTT
CASSHGGIGTGELFF
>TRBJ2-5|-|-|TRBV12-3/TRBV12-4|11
TGTGCCAGCAGTAAGCGAGAGACCCAGTACTTC
CASSKRETQYF
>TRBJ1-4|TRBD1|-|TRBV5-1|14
TGCGCCAGCAGGCGGGCGACAGGGGGTGAAAAACTGTTTTTT
CASRRATGGEKLFF
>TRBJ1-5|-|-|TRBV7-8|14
TGTGCCAGCAGCTTAGCAGGGGATAGTCAGCCCCAGCATTTT
CASSLAGDSQPQHF
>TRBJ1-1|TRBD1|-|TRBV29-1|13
TGCAGCGTCGGGACAGGGGATATCACTGAAGCTTTCTTT
CSVGTGDITEAFF
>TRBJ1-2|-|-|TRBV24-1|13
TGTGCCACCCAGGGACAAGAGGTATTAGGCTACACCTTC
CATQGQEVLGYTF
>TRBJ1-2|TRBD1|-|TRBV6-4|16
TGTGCCAGCAGTCCCGGGACAGGGGGGATCGTGAGCGGCTACACCTTC
CASSPGTGGIVSGYTF
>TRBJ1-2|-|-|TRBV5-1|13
TGCGCCAGCAGCTTGGAACCCGCGGGTGGCTACACCTTC
CASSLEPAGGYTF
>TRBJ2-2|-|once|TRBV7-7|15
TGTGCCAGCAGCTTAGAAGGCGGAAACACCGGGGAGCTGTTTTTT
CASSLEGGNTGELFF
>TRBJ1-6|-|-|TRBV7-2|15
TGTGCCAGCAGCCAGGACTCGAACGGTAATTCACCCCTCCACTTT
CASSQDSNGNSPLHF